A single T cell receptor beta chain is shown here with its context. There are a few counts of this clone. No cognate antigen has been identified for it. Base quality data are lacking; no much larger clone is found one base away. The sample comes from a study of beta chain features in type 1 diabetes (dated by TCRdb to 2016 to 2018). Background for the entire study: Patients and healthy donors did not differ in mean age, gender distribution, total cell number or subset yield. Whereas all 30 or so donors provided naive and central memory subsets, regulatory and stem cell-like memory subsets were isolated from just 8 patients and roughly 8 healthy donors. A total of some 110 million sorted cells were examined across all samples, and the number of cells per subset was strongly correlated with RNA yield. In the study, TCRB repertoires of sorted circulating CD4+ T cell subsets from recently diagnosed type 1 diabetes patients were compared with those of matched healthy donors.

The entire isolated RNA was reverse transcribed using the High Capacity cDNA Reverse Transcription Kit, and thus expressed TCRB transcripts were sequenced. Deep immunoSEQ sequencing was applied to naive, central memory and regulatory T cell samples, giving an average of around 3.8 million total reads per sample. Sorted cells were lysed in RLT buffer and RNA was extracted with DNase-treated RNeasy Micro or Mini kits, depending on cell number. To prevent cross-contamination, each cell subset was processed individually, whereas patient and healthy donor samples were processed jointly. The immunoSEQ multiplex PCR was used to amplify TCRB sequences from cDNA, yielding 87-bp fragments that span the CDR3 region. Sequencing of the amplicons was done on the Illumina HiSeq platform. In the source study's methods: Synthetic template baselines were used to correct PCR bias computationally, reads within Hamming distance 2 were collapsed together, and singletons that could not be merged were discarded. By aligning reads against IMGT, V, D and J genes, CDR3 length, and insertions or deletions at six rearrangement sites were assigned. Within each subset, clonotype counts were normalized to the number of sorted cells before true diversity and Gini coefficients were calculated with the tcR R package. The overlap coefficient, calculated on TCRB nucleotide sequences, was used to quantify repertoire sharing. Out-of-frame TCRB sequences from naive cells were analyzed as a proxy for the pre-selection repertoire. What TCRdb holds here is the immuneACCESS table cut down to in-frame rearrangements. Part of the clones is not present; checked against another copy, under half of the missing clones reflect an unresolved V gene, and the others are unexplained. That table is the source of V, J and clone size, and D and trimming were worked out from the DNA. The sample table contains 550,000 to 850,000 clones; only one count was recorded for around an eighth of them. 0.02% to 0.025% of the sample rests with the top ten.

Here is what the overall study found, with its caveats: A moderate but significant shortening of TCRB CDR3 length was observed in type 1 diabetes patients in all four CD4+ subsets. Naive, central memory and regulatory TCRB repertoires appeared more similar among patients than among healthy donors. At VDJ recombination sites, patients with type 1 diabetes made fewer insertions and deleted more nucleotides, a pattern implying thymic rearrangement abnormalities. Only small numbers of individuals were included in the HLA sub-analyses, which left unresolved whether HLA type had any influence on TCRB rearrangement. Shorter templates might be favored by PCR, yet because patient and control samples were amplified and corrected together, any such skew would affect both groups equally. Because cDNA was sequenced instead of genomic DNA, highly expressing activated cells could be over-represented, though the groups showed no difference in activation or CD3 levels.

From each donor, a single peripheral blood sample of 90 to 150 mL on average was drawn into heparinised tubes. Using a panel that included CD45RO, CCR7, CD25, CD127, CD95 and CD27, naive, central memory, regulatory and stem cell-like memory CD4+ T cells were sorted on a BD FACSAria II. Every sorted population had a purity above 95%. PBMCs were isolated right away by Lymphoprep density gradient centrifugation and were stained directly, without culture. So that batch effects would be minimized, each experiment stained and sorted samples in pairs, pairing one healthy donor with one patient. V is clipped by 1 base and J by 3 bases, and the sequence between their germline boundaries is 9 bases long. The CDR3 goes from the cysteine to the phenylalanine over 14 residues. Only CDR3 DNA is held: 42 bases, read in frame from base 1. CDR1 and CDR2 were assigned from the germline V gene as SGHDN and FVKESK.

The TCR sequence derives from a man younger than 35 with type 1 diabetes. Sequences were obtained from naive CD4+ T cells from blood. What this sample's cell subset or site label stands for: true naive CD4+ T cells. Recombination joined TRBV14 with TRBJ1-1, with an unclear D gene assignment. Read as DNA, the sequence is TGTGCCAGCAGCCAAGCGTTCCGGGACACTGAAGCTTTCTTT. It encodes CASSQAFRDTEAFF.